What follows describes a single T cell receptor (beta chain). This is likely a read error, given that the CDR3 carries no conserved phenylalanine or tryptophan at its end. The data stem from a study of T cells in Graves' hyperthyroidism and ophthalmopathy. It was RNA transcripts that yielded the amplified TCR beta CDR3 regions. The HTBI set primed first-round TCR CDR3 RT-PCR. TCRdb analysed the multiplex PCR reads with MiXCR anew, one entry per CDR3 protein. The table shows approximately 700,000 distinct CDR3 sequences, with around 15% occurring only once. With a duration under 2 months, the hyperthyroidism was newly diagnosed in patients aged 18 to 65. The sequenced sample was blood. The receptor comes from a man aged 18 to 35 with Graves' hyperthyroidism.

CDR3 protein: CASSPRGLAGVGYAGELFL. CDR3 coding DNA: TGTGCCAGCAGCCCAAGGGGACTAGCGGGAGTGGGATATGCCGGGGAGCTGTTTCTT. This chain connects TRBV7-3 to TRBJ2-2, with 14 bases that match TRBD2. V trimming: 5 bases; J trimming: 6 bases; junction bases outside the gene matches: 14. The CDR3 runs to 19 residues. The germline V gene encodes CDR1 SGHTA and CDR2 FQGTGA.